This TCR beta chain originates from a study of blood T cell repertoires in COVID-19. J lost 3 bases, V lost 0 bases, and 3 bases had no gene match. CDR1 SGDLS and CDR2 YYNGEE come from the germline V gene. The CDR3 consists of 15 residues. TCRdb keeps only in-frame clones here, not all; method: immunoSEQ multiplex PCR. Of roughly 67,000 clones detected, approximately 93% appear once; the ten largest clones hold about 2.6%. The sample taken for sequencing was peripheral blood. The receptor's source is a man aged 65 to 85 with active COVID-19. The V gene is TRBV9, the J gene TRBJ2-1; 7 bases are a match to TRBD1. The CDR3 DNA is TGTGCCAGCAGCGTAGCCGGGGACAGCTACAATGAGCAGTTCTTC. Its translation: CASSVAGDSYNEQFF.